Below, 5 T cell receptor beta chains from the same sample are listed, as sequenced in a study of identical twins. Via MiXCR, TCRdb re-called the 5' RACE reads, giving one row per CDR3 protein. The repertoire has approximately 490,000 distinct CDR3 sequences, about 22% of them found once; the top ten carry more than 0.4%. These data also featured in a second study, about yellow fever vaccine responses in identical twins.

Specimen: CD4+ T cells sorted from blood. All receptors come from a woman between 18 and 29 years old in good health.

This clonotype was counted ten times or more. V and J are TRBV5-1 and TRBJ2-3, with TRBD2 matching 8 bases. Germline CDR1 SGHRS, CDR2 YFSETQ. The CDR3 is made up of 14 amino acids. Unmatched junction bases numbered 7, after V lost 4 bases and J lost 6 bases. The CDR3 nucleotides read TGCGCCAGCAGCACGGGACTAGTTGCGGATACGCAGTATTTT. Its protein is CASSTGLVADTQYF.

The chain recombines TRBV6-2 or TRBV6-3 with TRBJ1-3, with D unclear. Trimming cost V 2 bases and J 1 base, with 12 bases left between them. This CDR3 spans 16 amino acids. Germline V gene data show CDR1 as MNHEY and CDR2 as SVGEGT. CDR3 sequence: CASSYLRAISGNTIYF. The CDR3 nucleotides are TGTGCCAGCAGTTACCTCCGGGCCATATCTGGAAACACCATATATTTT.

This clonotype was counted only a few times. The gene calls are TRBV4-1 and TRBJ2-5; 8 bases are a match to TRBD1. Germline trimming cut 4 bases from V and 5 bases from J; bases unmatched to any gene: 12. This CDR3 contains 16 residues. The V gene's germline CDR1 is MGHRA and CDR2 YSYEKL. CDR3 nucleotide sequence: TGCGCCAGCAGCCCAGGGGACAGGTCTCGACAGGAGACCCAGTACTTC. It encodes CASSPGDRSRQETQYF.

This clonotype was seen a handful of times. The V and J genes are TRBV11-1 and TRBJ2-5, with 8 bases aligning to TRBD1. CDR3 length: 21 amino acids. Trimming took 5 bases from V and 4 from J; bases not matched to a gene: 27. Germline V gene data show CDR1 as SGHAT and CDR2 as FQDESV (reference sequence). CDR3 sequence (DNA): TGTGCCAGCAGCATACTAACCGACAGGGGATCTACCGTCCTTGTGTCAGAGACCCAGTACTTC. This gives the protein CASSILTDRGSTVLVSETQYF.

This clonotype showed up just a few times. The rearrangement links TRBV6-2 or TRBV6-3 to TRBJ2-6, with a tentative D call TRBD2 (6 bases). This CDR3 contains 18 residues. Trimming took off 5 bases at V and 1 base at J, with 18 bases between the two ends. Germline assignment: CDR1 MNHEY and CDR2 SVGEGT. This CDR3 is CASSTDPGLGSGANVLTF. CDR3 DNA: TGTGCCAGCAGTACTGACCCGGGACTGGGATCTGGGGCCAACGTCCTGACTTTC.